The rows below give T cell receptor beta chains drawn from one sample of a study of blood T cell repertoires in COVID-19. Some clones are missing from TCRdb's copy, which holds only in-frame ones; the method was immunoSEQ multiplex PCR. In the table there are 150,000 or so clones, around 81% of which are singletons. The sample was peripheral blood. The receptors here all came from a woman in her fifties or sixties with acute or convalescent COVID-19. The conserved cysteine and the conserved F or W are not part of the CDR3 here. Fields, in order: J gene, CDR3 length, V gene, CDR3 protein.

j_gene: TRBJ2-1
len: 13
v_gene: TRBV6-2/TRBV6-3
CDR3aa: ASRPSGSRDNEQF

j_gene: TRBJ1-1
len: 13
v_gene: TRBV27
CDR3aa: ASSPDRGRNTEAF

j_gene: TRBJ2-5
len: 10
v_gene: TRBV7-9
CDR3aa: ASSLLGETQY

j_gene: TRBJ1-4
len: 13
v_gene: TRBV6-1
CDR3aa: ASSEPGSLGGKLF

j_gene: TRBJ2-6
len: 16
v_gene: TRBV5-1
CDR3aa: ASSLVGGALSGANVLT

j_gene: TRBJ1-3
len: 15
v_gene: TRBV19
CDR3aa: ASSIVGTELSGNTIY

j_gene: TRBJ1-1
len: 12
v_gene: TRBV6-6
CDR3aa: ASSYETGVTEAF

j_gene: TRBJ1-6
len: 16
v_gene: TRBV28
CDR3aa: ASIQGQGASQRNSPLH

j_gene: TRBJ1-2
len: 12
v_gene: TRBV5-6
CDR3aa: ASNPNPRDYGYT

j_gene: TRBJ1-1
len: 14
v_gene: TRBV19
CDR3aa: ASSKGQGVVNTEAF

j_gene: TRBJ2-7
len: 12
v_gene: TRBV24-1
CDR3aa: ATSVGTSGSEQY

j_gene: TRBJ1-2
len: 11
v_gene: TRBV10-3
CDR3aa: AISVDRFYGYT

j_gene: TRBJ2-7
len: 13
v_gene: TRBV6-6
CDR3aa: ASSPTGDFGSEQY

j_gene: TRBJ2-1
len: 15
v_gene: TRBV13
CDR3aa: ASRAQPGLAVYNEQF

j_gene: TRBJ1-2
len: 8
v_gene: TRBV30
CDR3aa: VGEFYGYT

j_gene: TRBJ1-2
len: 11
v_gene: TRBV5-4
CDR3aa: ASSSTGGYGYT

j_gene: TRBJ2-2
len: 12
v_gene: TRBV19
CDR3aa: ASSDGQGLSWLF

j_gene: TRBJ1-6
len: 12
v_gene: TRBV3-1/TRBV3-2
CDR3aa: ASSQVRQGSPLH

j_gene: TRBJ1-1
len: 13
v_gene: TRBV11-2
CDR3aa: ASSFGTGVRTEAF

j_gene: TRBJ1-2
len: 11
v_gene: TRBV12-3/TRBV12-4
CDR3aa: ASSFGQLYGYT

j_gene: TRBJ2-5
len: 10
v_gene: TRBV11-2
CDR3aa: ASRGNQETQY

j_gene: TRBJ2-7
len: 12
v_gene: TRBV19
CDR3aa: ASSIGQGTYEQY

j_gene: TRBJ1-2
len: 14
v_gene: TRBV30
CDR3aa: AWSDRIRQGGYGYT

j_gene: TRBJ2-3
len: 17
v_gene: TRBV7-2
CDR3aa: ASSPKGVAGGVSTDTQY

j_gene: TRBJ2-2
len: 12
v_gene: TRBV5-8
CDR3aa: ASSLRQGTGELF

j_gene: TRBJ1-5
len: 10
v_gene: TRBV13
CDR3aa: ASSSRNQPQH

j_gene: TRBJ1-5
len: 13
v_gene: TRBV7-2
CDR3aa: ASSFSGQTNQPQH